The 30 T cell receptor beta chains below were found in one sample sequenced in a study of cytomegalovirus exposure and HLA in healthy donors. In the PCR, 60 Vbeta and 13 Jbeta primers were used. Sequencing was performed with immunoSEQ multiplex PCR; in TCRdb, only in-frame clones are kept and a portion is missing. The repertoire consists of over 90,000 clones, with roughly 70% occurring once and the leading ten covering around 3.3%. Sequenced input: PBMCs. The receptors were gathered from a woman aged 45-65 years in good health and CMV-seronegative.

This clone showed up just a few times. This chain joins TRBV6-9 and TRBJ1-4, with 7 bases aligning to TRBD1. Germline-derived CDR1 and CDR2 are MNHGY and SVAAGI. The V gene end was trimmed by 8 bases and the J gene end by 2 bases; junction bases not matched to a gene: 14. The CDR3 loop spans 17 amino acids. In DNA, the CDR3 is TGTGCCAGCCCAGGACAGGTGGGATCCCGTACTAATGAAAAACTGTTTTTT. This sequence encodes CASPGQVGSRTNEKLFF.

The CDR3 coding sequence is TGCGCCAGCAGACTAGCGGGGGAAGGCGAGCAGTACTTC. Its translation is CASRLAGEGEQYF. The rearrangement uses TRBV5-1 and TRBJ2-7, with TRBD2 matching 11 bases. There are 13 residues in the CDR3. The V gene end was trimmed by 5 bases and the J gene end by 6 bases; junction bases not matched to a gene: 4. In germline, CDR1 is SGHRS, CDR2 YFSETQ.

The V call is TRBV11-2, the J call TRBJ1-4; D perhaps matches TRBD1 (6 bases). Germline V gene data show CDR1 as SGHAT and CDR2 as FQNNGV. The V end was cut by 0 bases, the J end by 8 bases, with 16 bases between. The CDR3 is 16 residues long. CDR3 protein: CASSLDRTAYVEKLFF. In nucleotides, the CDR3 is TGTGCCAGCAGCTTAGACCGGACAGCATACGTAGAAAAACTGTTTTTT.

The genes are TRBV5-6 and TRBJ1-1; 7 nucleotides match TRBD1. Germline CDR1 is SGHDT and CDR2 is YYEEEE. V was clipped by 4 bases and J by 4 bases; unmatched bases: 10. CDR3 length: 15 residues. The CDR3 DNA reads TGTGCCAGCAGCCGACAGGGAGCGAGGAGCACTGAAGCTTTCTTT. Translating gives CASSRQGARSTEAFF.

The rearrangement uses TRBV5-5 and TRBJ1-5; a weak D match, TRBD1 (5 bases). V lost 4 bases to trimming and J lost 9 bases, with 17 bases between them. This CDR3 is built from 14 residues. The germline V gene encodes CDR1 SGHKS and CDR2 YYEKEE (reference sequence). CDR3 in amino acids: CASSQDTTLRPQHF. The CDR3 DNA sequence: TGTGCCAGCAGCCAGGACACAACCTTAAGGCCCCAGCATTTT.

The chain carries TRBV5-1 and TRBJ2-1, with D maybe TRBD2 (7 bases). This CDR3 has 13 amino acids. The germline V gene has CDR1 SGHRS and CDR2 YFSETQ. Between the trimmed V and J ends, which lost 2 bases and 5 bases, there was a span of 8 bases. CDR3 residues: CASSFGGHNEQFF. The CDR3 nucleotides read TGCGCCAGCAGCTTCGGGGGGCACAATGAGCAGTTCTTC.

The gene calls are TRBV5-1 and TRBJ1-1, with 7 bases identical to TRBD1. Unmatched junction bases numbered 4, after V lost 4 bases and J lost 1 base. CDR3 size: 14 residues. Germline V gene lookup returns CDR1 SGHRS and CDR2 YFSETQ. The CDR3 DNA is TGCGCCAGCAGCCTCAGGGGGGAGAACACTGAAGCTTTCTTT. Amino acids: CASSLRGENTEAFF.

This chain uses TRBV28 with TRBJ2-7; tentative D call: TRBD2 (6 bases). The CDR3 runs to 16 residues. Between the trimmed V and J ends, which lost 4 bases and 4 bases, there was a span of 20 bases. Germline V gene lookup returns CDR1 MDHEN and CDR2 SYDVKM. The CDR3 spells CASSSSPGTGDYEQYF. The CDR3 DNA follows: TGTGCCAGCAGTTCCAGCCCCGGGACTGGGGATTACGAGCAGTACTTC.

The V gene is TRBV4-1, the J gene TRBJ2-7; TRBD2 aligns across 13 bases. CDR3 length equals 16 residues. The germline V gene has CDR1 MGHRA and CDR2 YSYEKL. V lost 2 bases to trimming and J lost 2 bases; unmatched junction nucleotides: 3. In nucleotides, the CDR3 is TGCGCCAGCAGCCAACCGACTAGCGGGAGGACCTACGAGCAGTACTTC. This codes for CASSQPTSGRTYEQYF.

This clone was observed a handful of times. The junction departs from the called germline gene at one end, perhaps through a read error. This chain joins TRBV7-2 and TRBJ2-1; 9 nucleotides agree with TRBD1. The CDR3 length is 14 residues. CDR1 is SGHTA, CDR2 FQGNSA, per germline. CDR3 region: CASREPGQGSRLVF. The CDR3 nucleotides are TGTGCCAGCAGGGAACCGGGACAGGGATCCCGATTGGTCTTC. Looking up the rest from reference TRBV7-2 and TRBJ2-1 gives the full variable domain: GAGVSQSPSNKVTEKGKDVELRCDPISGHTALYWYRQSLGQGLEFLIYFQGNSAPDKSGLPSDRFSAERTGGSVSTLTIQRTQQEDSAVYLCASREPGQGSRLVFGPGTRLTVL.

This sequence joins TRBV4-2 and TRBJ2-1; the D is unclear. The CDR3 is 16 residues long. Trimming left V 1 base short and J 2 bases short, with 12 bases between. CDR1 and CDR2 from the germline V gene are LGHNA and YNFKEQ. DNA of the CDR3: TGTGCCAGCAGCCAAGGCCGTGGCGGAGCCTACAATGAGCAGTTCTTC. It is translated as CASSQGRGGAYNEQFF.

The table lists this clone with a count of one. The rearrangement uses TRBV7-3 and TRBJ2-6; no reliable D call. V was trimmed by 1 base and J by 0 bases, leaving 10 bases between them. There are 17 residues in the CDR3. The germline gives CDR1 SGHTA, CDR2 FQGTGA. The CDR3 sequence: CASSLMGSRSGANVLTF. The CDR3 bases are TGTGCCAGCAGCTTAATGGGCAGCCGCTCTGGGGCCAACGTCCTGACTTTC. The full variable domain, its missing parts supplied by reference TRBV7-3 and TRBJ2-6, is GAGVSQTPSNKVTEKGKYVELRCDPISGHTALYWYRQSLGQGPEFLIYFQGTGAADDSGLPNDRFFAVRPEGSVSTLKIQRTERGDSAVYLCASSLMGSRSGANVLTFGAGSRLTVL.

The V and J genes are TRBV2 and TRBJ2-6; TRBD2 might be the D (5 bases). Germline assignment: CDR1 SNHLY and CDR2 FYNNEI. V dropped 6 bases and J dropped 0 bases, with 18 bases sitting between them. CDR3 length: 18 amino acids. The CDR3 sequence: CASRVSSTLLSGANVLTF. In DNA form, the CDR3 reads TGTGCCAGCAGGGTATCTAGCACCCTTCTCTCTGGGGCCAACGTCCTGACTTTC.

The gene calls are TRBV7-6 and TRBJ2-2; no reliable D call. The CDR3 has 16 amino acids. CDR1 SGHVS and CDR2 FNYEAQ come from the germline V gene. The V end was cut by 5 bases, the J end by 0 bases, with 13 bases between. This CDR3 is CASSPHQEANTGELFF. CDR3 bases: TGTGCCAGCAGCCCCCATCAGGAAGCGAACACCGGGGAGCTGTTTTTT.

The chain combines TRBV14 with TRBJ2-2; D is undetermined. In germline, CDR1 is SGHDN, CDR2 FVKESK. Trimming shortened V by 5 bases and J by 4 bases, and 20 bases separated the two germline ends. The CDR3 has 17 amino acids. The CDR3 region has the DNA TGTGCCAGCAGCGGCCGACGAGGAATTTACGGCACCGGGGAGCTGTTTTTT. Protein sequence: CASSGRRGIYGTGELFF.

The V call is TRBV30, the J call TRBJ1-1; 7 bases agree with TRBD1. The CDR3 runs to 15 residues. The trim removed 4 bases at V and 0 bases at J, leaving 8 bases unmatched. Germline loops: CDR1 GTSNPN, CDR2 SVGIG (reference sequence). The CDR3 sequence: CAWKTPGTVNTEAFF. The CDR3 coding sequence is TGTGCCTGGAAGACCCCCGGGACAGTGAACACTGAAGCTTTCTTT.

This clone was recorded only once. The V gene is TRBV6-6, the J gene TRBJ2-7; 9 bases are shared with TRBD2. The CDR3 length is 14 residues. The V segment lost 6 bases and the J segment 3 bases; nucleotides outside the gene matches: 6. Germline V lookup: CDR1 MNHNY, CDR2 SVGAGI (reference sequence). As DNA, the CDR3 is TGTGCCAGCAGCCCACGCGGGGGGGTCTACGAGCAGTACTTC. Protein: CASSPRGGVYEQYF.

This clone has just a few counts. The chain combines TRBV14 with TRBJ1-5; D is ambiguous. Trimming took off 1 base at V and 4 bases at J, with 5 bases between the two ends. The CDR3 runs to 13 residues. Per the germline V gene, CDR1 is SGHDN and CDR2 is FVKESK. The CDR3 coding sequence is TGTGCCAGCAGCCAAGGTCGGAATCAGCCCCAGCATTTT. Translation gives CASSQGRNQPQHF. Filled out from reference TRBV14 and TRBJ1-5, the complete variable domain reads EAGVTQFPSHSVIEKGQTVTLRCDPISGHDNLYWYRRVMGKEIKFLLHFVKESKQDESGMPNNRFLAERTGGTYSTLKVQPAELEDSGVYFCASSQGRNQPQHFGDGTRLSIL.

The chain joins TRBV5-1 to TRBJ2-5; 9 bases fit TRBD1. V lost 0 bases, J lost 1 base, and 1 base stayed unmatched. Germline CDR1 reads SGHRS; CDR2 reads YFSETQ. This CDR3 has 15 residues. The CDR3 region has the DNA TGCGCCAGCAGCTTGGCGGGACAGGGCCAAGAGACCCAGTACTTC. This codes for CASSLAGQGQETQYF.

This clone appeared a single time. The chain combines TRBV5-6 with TRBJ1-3; D is unclear. Germline assignment: CDR1 SGHDT and CDR2 YYEEEE. The CDR3 is 15 residues long. V was clipped by 4 bases and J by 0 bases, with 11 bases between them. CDR3 sequence (DNA): TGTGCCAGCAGCCTCCCGAGTCACTCTGGAAACACCATATATTTT. Translating it yields CASSLPSHSGNTIYF.

The J gene is TRBJ1-6, the V gene TRBV5-1; perhaps TRBD1 as D (6 bases). Trimming stripped 2 bases from V and 0 bases from J, with 18 bases between. Germline V gives CDR1 SGHRS, CDR2 YFSETQ. This CDR3 spans 19 amino acids. The CDR3 here is CASSFFEQGNISYNSPLHF. CDR3 bases: TGCGCCAGCAGCTTTTTCGAACAGGGAAACATCTCCTATAATTCACCCCTCCACTTT.

The chain uses TRBV18 and TRBJ1-2; 7 bases are shared with TRBD1. Germline V gives CDR1 KGHSH, CDR2 LQKENI. Trimming took 0 bases from V and 2 from J; bases not matched to a gene: 9. The CDR3 extends over 17 amino acids. The DNA for the CDR3 is TGTGCCAGCTCACCACCTGGGACAGATTTTTACAACTATGGCTACACCTTC. This gives the protein CASSPPGTDFYNYGYTF.

This chain joins TRBV15 and TRBJ2-1; 8 positions agree with TRBD2. Germline V gene sequence: CDR1 LNHNV, CDR2 YYDKDF (reference sequence). The CDR3 length is 14 residues. V lost 6 bases, J lost 8 bases, and 9 bases stayed unmatched. The CDR3 nucleotides read TGTGCCACCAGGGACGGGAGGGCCGTCGATGAGCAGTTCTTC. Residues: CATRDGRAVDEQFF.

This chain joins TRBV2 and TRBJ2-3; TRBD2 matches at 8 bases. The V segment lost 4 bases and the J segment 6 bases; nucleotides outside the gene matches: 6. There are 14 residues in the CDR3. Looked up from germline, CDR1 is SNHLY and CDR2 is FYNNEI. CDR3 sequence: CASSGWLAGDTQYF. DNA of the CDR3: TGTGCCAGCAGTGGTTGGCTAGCGGGCGATACGCAGTATTTT.

This clone was seen just once. V is TRBV6-5 and J is TRBJ2-3, with 7 nucleotides matching TRBD1. Unmatched junction bases numbered 3, after V lost 2 bases and J lost 1 base. The CDR3 totals 15 residues. Germline V gene data show CDR1 as MNHEY and CDR2 as SVGAGI. In DNA, the CDR3 is TGTGCCAGCAGTTACCCAGGGGGAGGCACAGATACGCAGTATTTT. It specifies CASSYPGGGTDTQYF.

CDR3 nucleotide sequence: TGTGCCAGCAGCTTGGCTAGACAGGGTAAGTTCTTC. It encodes CASSLARQGKFF. The chain employs TRBV5-6 and TRBJ2-1; 7 positions match TRBD1. CDR3 size: 12 residues. Germline V gene data show CDR1 as SGHDT and CDR2 as YYEEEE. V lost 0 bases to trimming and J lost 14 bases; unmatched junction nucleotides: 5.

The genes are TRBV28 and TRBJ2-5; 9 positions match TRBD2. V shed 6 bases, J shed 5 bases, and the junction held 4 bases outside the gene matches. This CDR3 region has 13 residues. Germline assignment: CDR1 MDHEN and CDR2 SYDVKM. CDR3: CASSSGRLETQYF. CDR3 bases: TGTGCCAGCAGCAGCGGGAGGTTGGAGACCCAGTACTTC.

In its sample, this clone was seen a few times. This chain uses TRBV6-5 with TRBJ2-7, with D tentatively TRBD1 (6 bases). Germline V gene lookup returns CDR1 MNHEY and CDR2 SVGAGI. The CDR3 spans 14 residues. The V and J ends lost 6 bases and 0 bases respectively, with 12 bases between them. CDR3 loop: CASRDTGTSYEQYF. The CDR3 DNA reads as TGTGCCAGCAGGGATACAGGGACCTCCTACGAGCAGTACTTC.

V gene TRBV6-5 combines with J gene TRBJ2-7; 9 nucleotides agree with TRBD1. Trimming removed 6 bases from V and 4 bases from J; junction bases left unmatched: 4. The CDR3 spans 13 residues. Germline V CDR1 and CDR2: MNHEY, SVGAGI. The CDR3 spells CASRRDRVYEQYF. Written as DNA, the CDR3 is TGTGCCAGCAGACGGGACAGGGTATACGAGCAGTACTTC.

This clone was detected once. V is TRBV5-1 and J is TRBJ2-3; TRBD2 agrees at 7 bases. Germline trimming cut 4 bases from V and 2 bases from J; bases unmatched to any gene: 13. CDR1 and CDR2 (germline): SGHRS, YFSETQ. The CDR3 contains 17 residues. CDR3 DNA: TGCGCCAGCAGCCCGAAGACTAGCAGGCTTCCCACAGATACGCAGTATTTT. Translated: CASSPKTSRLPTDTQYF.